The entry below describes one T cell receptor beta chain. Mismatch with germline at one junction end may stem from a read error. The sample originates from a study of blood T cell repertoires in COVID-19. Germline assignment: CDR1 ENHRY and CDR2 SYGVKD. This CDR3 contains 13 residues. Using immunoSEQ multiplex PCR, the repertoire was profiled, and TCRdb retains in-frame clones only, with some absent. The repertoire holds 99,000 or so clones, with under 80% as singletons. Sequencing used peripheral blood. This TCR was recovered from an older woman with acute or convalescent COVID-19. This chain joins TRBV10-3 and TRBJ1-1; TRBD1 agrees at 7 bases. CDR3 amino acids: CAIRATGNPEAFF. The DNA for the CDR3 is TGTGCCATCAGGGCGACAGGGAACCCTGAAGCTTTCTTT.